The entry below gives a single T cell receptor (beta chain) sequence along with its context. The antigen remains undetermined. A junction boundary mismatches the germline segment, possibly from a read error. The entry originates in a study of CD8 T cells in Susac syndrome. cDNA came from about 0.5 to 1 ug RNA primed by random hexamers. TCRdb re-called the immunoSEQ multiplex PCR reads through MiXCR, storing one row per CDR3 protein. Of 180,000 or so distinct CDR3 sequences detected, around 94% appear once; the ten largest clones hold around 0.15%. Study-wide findings and caveats: Acknowledgment was made by the study that its TCR sequencing and HLA analysis involved a relatively small number of individuals.

Germline CDR1 is SNHLY and CDR2 is FYNNEI. The CDR3 extends over 14 amino acids. This TCR was recovered from a human donor in good health. J is TRBJ2-2 and V is TRBV2; a weak D match, TRBD1 (5 bases). The sample taken for sequencing was CD4+ T cells from PBMCs. Here the CDR3 DNA reads TGTGCCGGCAGCCCGACAGCGAACACCGGGGAGCTGTTTTTT. Translated, it gives CAGSPTANTGELFF.